This TCR beta chain derives from a study of blood T cell repertoires in COVID-19. On the study more broadly: The study drew acute and convalescent COVID-19 samples from the United States, Italy and Spain. The cDNA or gDNA used as material had been derived from T cells, B-cell-depleted T cells, or PBMCs.

In the original analysis: Reference gene primer amplification gave estimated nucleated cell counts. The data were produced by immunoSEQ multiplex PCR, yet TCRdb's version contains in-frame clones alone and is incomplete. That table gives V, J and clone size, and the DNA gave D and trimming. The data contain 390,000 or so clones, 86% of them singletons. Germline V gives CDR1 SGHAT, CDR2 FQDESV (reference sequence). The CDR3 extends over 14 amino acids. Trimming pared 3 bases from V and 3 bases from J, leaving 9 bases between. This chain connects TRBV11-1 to TRBJ1-3; D gene uncertain. Sequenced sample: peripheral blood. This receptor was taken from a woman aged 30 to 39 with active or convalescent COVID-19. DNA of the CDR3: TGTGCCAGCAGCTTTCCTGAGATTGGAAACACCATATATTTT. Translating it yields CASSFPEIGNTIYF.